The next 8 T cell receptor beta chains were all read from a single sample in a study of identical twins (dated by TCRdb to the mid-2010s). Receptor amplification or capture employed 5' RACE. Sequencing was performed on an Illumina HiSeq 2000. Using fastp at Q25 and MiXCR, TCRdb reprocessed the public reads and kept productive beta chains. Entries are consolidated by CDR3 protein sequence, retaining the most common genes and DNA. The sample table contains 420,000 or so distinct CDR3 sequences; only one count was recorded for around 20% of them. The ten largest clones represent roughly an eighth of the sample. Sequencing input: naive T cells sorted from blood. Per the publication, the cell subset or site label means: cells isolated with a human naive T-cell isolation kit. These receptors all stem from a man aged 45 to 65 in good health.

This clonotype has only a few counts. The chain employs TRBV5-4 and TRBJ2-1; 9 nucleotides line up with TRBD2. Germline V gene sequence: CDR1 SGHNT, CDR2 YYREEE (reference sequence). The CDR3 contains 15 residues. V lost 0 bases to trimming and J lost 7 bases; unmatched junction nucleotides: 5. The CDR3 is CASSLVGTSRNEQFF. CDR3 bases: TGTGCCAGCAGCTTGGTTGGGACTAGCAGGAATGAGCAGTTCTTC.

The V gene is TRBV29-1, the J gene TRBJ2-7; no reliable D call. This CDR3 contains 13 residues. The germline gives CDR1 SQVTM, CDR2 ANQGSEA. Trimming pared 2 bases from V and 0 bases from J, leaving 8 bases between. The CDR3: CSVESRDSYEQYF. The CDR3 bases are TGCAGCGTTGAAAGCAGAGACTCCTACGAGCAGTACTTC.

V usage is TRBV4-1 and J usage is TRBJ2-1, with a possible D match to TRBD2 (6 bases). The CDR3 runs 15 residues. Germline lookup yields CDR1 MGHRA and CDR2 YSYEKL. V was trimmed by 6 bases and J by 8 bases, leaving 20 bases between them. As DNA, the CDR3 is TGCGCCAGCAGTCCCAGCGGGTGGGATAATGATGAGCAGTTCTTC. It encodes CASSPSGWDNDEQFF.

This clonotype was seen a few times. At one end, the junction sequence differs from germline, possibly due to a read error. The chain links TRBV20-1 to TRBJ2-2; maybe TRBD2 (5 bases). This CDR3 is 14 amino acids long. Germline CDR1 and CDR2: DFQATT and SNEGSKA (reference sequence). The CDR3 spells CSAREGIRTGELFF. In DNA form, the CDR3 reads TGCAGTGCTAGAGAGGGGATTCGCACCGGGGAGCTTTTTTTT.

This clonotype was observed a few times. The chain carries TRBV10-3 and TRBJ2-5; no definite D call. Trimming shortened V by 5 bases and J by 1 base, and 8 bases separated the two germline ends. The germline gives CDR1 ENHRY, CDR2 SYGVKD. This CDR3 is 13 amino acids long. Here the CDR3 reads CAISQTPQETQYF. CDR3 coding DNA: TGTGCCATCAGTCAAACACCCCAAGAGACCCAGTACTTC.

This clonotype has more than one count but fewer than ten. This chain links TRBV5-6 with TRBJ2-7, with a possible D match to TRBD1 (6 bases). The CDR3 length is 13 residues. Germline CDR1 SGHDT, CDR2 YYEEEE. The V gene lost 2 bases and the J gene lost 5 bases, with 11 bases spanning the gap. Here the CDR3 DNA reads TGTGCCAGCAGCTTAGGGGGTTTACACGAGCAGTACTTC. It translates to CASSLGGLHEQYF.

As for this clonotype: A read error may explain this, as a much larger clone is one base away. The chain links TRBV29-1 to TRBJ1-1; possible D gene TRBD1, 6 bases. The CDR3 is made up of 14 amino acids. Per germline, CDR1 SQVTM and CDR2 ANQGSEA. The CDR3 coding sequence is TGCAGCGTTAACCGAAACCTGCGGGACACTGAATCTTTCTTT. This encodes CSVNRNLRDTESFF.

The CDR3, as DNA: TGTGCCAGCAGTTCCCCCTCTTCAGGGGGAGGAGGCTACACCTTC. Translating gives CASSSPSSGGGGYTF. The chain links TRBV28 to TRBJ1-2, with 7 nucleotides matching TRBD1. Looked up from germline, CDR1 is MDHEN and CDR2 is SYDVKM. The trim removed 4 bases at V and 8 bases at J, leaving 13 bases unmatched. This CDR3 spans 15 amino acids.